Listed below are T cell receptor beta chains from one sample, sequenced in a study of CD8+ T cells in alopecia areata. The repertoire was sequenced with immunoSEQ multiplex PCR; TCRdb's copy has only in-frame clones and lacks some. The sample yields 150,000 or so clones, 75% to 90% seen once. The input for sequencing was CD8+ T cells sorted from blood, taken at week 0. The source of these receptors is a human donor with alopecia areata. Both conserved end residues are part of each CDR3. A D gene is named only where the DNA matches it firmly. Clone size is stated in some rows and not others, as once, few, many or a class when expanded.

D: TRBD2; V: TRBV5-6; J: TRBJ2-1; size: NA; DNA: TGTGCCAGCAGCTTGGCCGGGCGGGAGGCGTACAATGAGCAGTTCTTC; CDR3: CASSLAGREAYNEQFF
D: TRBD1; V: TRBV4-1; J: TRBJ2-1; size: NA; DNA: TGCGCCAGCAGCCAGGAAGAGACAGGGGGGGAGCAGTTCTTC; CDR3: CASSQEETGGEQFF
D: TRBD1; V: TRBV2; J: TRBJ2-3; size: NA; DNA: TGTGCCAGCTGGGACAGCTTGCTCAGCACAGATACGCAGTATTTT; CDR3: CASWDSLLSTDTQYF
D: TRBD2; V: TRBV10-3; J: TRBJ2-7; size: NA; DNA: TGTGCCATCAGTGACTTTACGGGAGGGCCTAACGAGCAGTACTTC; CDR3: CAISDFTGGPNEQYF
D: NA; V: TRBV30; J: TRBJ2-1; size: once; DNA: TGTGCCTGGAGTGTAGGGCCGGATGAGCAGTTCTTC; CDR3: CAWSVGPDEQFF
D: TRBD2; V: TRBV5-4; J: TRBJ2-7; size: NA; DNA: TGTGCCAGCAGCCCCAGCGGGAGCAACGAGCAGTACTTC; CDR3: CASSPSGSNEQYF
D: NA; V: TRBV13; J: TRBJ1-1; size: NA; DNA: TGTGCCAGCAGCCCCGGGCCGTCCCAAGCTTTCTTT; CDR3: CASSPGPSQAFF
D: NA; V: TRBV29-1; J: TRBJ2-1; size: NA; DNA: TGCAGCGTTCCTAGCGAAAGCTCCTACAATGAGCAGTTCTTC; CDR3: CSVPSESSYNEQFF
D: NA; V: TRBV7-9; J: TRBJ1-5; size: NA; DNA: TGTGCCAGCAGCTTAGACGGCCTCAATCAGCCCCAGCATTTT; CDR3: CASSLDGLNQPQHF
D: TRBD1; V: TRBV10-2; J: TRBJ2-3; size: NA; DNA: TGCGCCAGCAGTGAGTTGGACAGGGGGCAACAAGATACGCAGTATTTT; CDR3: CASSELDRGQQDTQYF
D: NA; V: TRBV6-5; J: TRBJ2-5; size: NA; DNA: TGTGCCAGCAGTACCCTACTGCAACTCAAAGAGACCCAGTACTTC; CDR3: CASSTLLQLKETQYF
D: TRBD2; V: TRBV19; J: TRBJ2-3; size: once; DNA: TGTGCCAGTAGTTCTGGGGGACTAGCGGGAGGAGGCACAGATACGCAGTATTTT; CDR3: CASSSGGLAGGGTDTQYF
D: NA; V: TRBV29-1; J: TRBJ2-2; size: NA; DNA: TGCAGCGTAAAAGAGAACACCGGGGAGCTGTTTTTT; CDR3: CSVKENTGELFF
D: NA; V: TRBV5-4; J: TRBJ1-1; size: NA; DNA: TGTGCCAGCAGCTTGGTTGGGAGCACTGAAGCTTTCTTT; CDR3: CASSLVGSTEAFF
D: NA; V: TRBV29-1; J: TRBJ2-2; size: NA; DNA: TGCAGCGTTGAACACGGGGGCACCGGGGAGCTGTTTTTT; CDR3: CSVEHGGTGELFF
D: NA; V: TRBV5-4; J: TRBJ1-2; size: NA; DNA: TGTGCCAGCAGGTCGGATAACTATGGCTACACCTTC; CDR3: CASRSDNYGYTF
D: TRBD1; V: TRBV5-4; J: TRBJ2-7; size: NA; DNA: TGTGCCAGCAGCTTGGCAGGGGGCTTAAACGAGCAGTACTTC; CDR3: CASSLAGGLNEQYF
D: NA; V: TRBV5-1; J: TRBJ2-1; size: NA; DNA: TGCGCCAGCAGCTCGGCAGGGGCTTACAATGAGCAGTTCTTC; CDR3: CASSSAGAYNEQFF
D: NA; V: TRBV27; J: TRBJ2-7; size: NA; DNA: TGTGCCAGCAGTTTATCCCAAGCAGGGCCCTACGAGCAGTACTTC; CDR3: CASSLSQAGPYEQYF
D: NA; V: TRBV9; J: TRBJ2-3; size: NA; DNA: TGTGCCAGCAGCCCCTCAGGCGGAGGGGATACGCAGTATTTT; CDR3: CASSPSGGGDTQYF
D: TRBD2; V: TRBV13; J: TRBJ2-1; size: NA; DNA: TGTGCCAGCAGCCAAGGACTAGCGACTGTTGAGCAGTTCTTC; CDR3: CASSQGLATVEQFF
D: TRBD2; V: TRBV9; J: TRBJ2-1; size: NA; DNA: TGTGCCAGCAGCTTCGGGACTAGCGGGATCTACAATGAGCAGTTCTTC; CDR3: CASSFGTSGIYNEQFF
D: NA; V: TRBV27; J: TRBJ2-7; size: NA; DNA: TGTGCCAGCAGTCCGCAGACGGGACTTGGAGACGAGCAGTACTTC; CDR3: CASSPQTGLGDEQYF
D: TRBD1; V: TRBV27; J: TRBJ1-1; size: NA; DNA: TGTGCCAGCAGTCTGGGACAGCTCGGTGGCACTGAAGCTTTCTTT; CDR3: CASSLGQLGGTEAFF
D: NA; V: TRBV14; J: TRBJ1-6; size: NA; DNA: TGTGCCAGCAGCCAAGACTGGCGGGGCCCCTATAATTCGCCCCTCCACTTT; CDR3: CASSQDWRGPYNSPLHF
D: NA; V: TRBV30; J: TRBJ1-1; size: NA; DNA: TGTGCCTGGAGTGCCGGAGGGGCCACTGAAGCTTTCTTT; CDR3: CAWSAGGATEAFF
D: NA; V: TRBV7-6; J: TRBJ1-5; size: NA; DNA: TGTGCCAGCAGCTTGGAACAGGATCAGCCCCAGCATTTT; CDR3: CASSLEQDQPQHF
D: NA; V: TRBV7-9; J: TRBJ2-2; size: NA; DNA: TGTGCCAGCAGCCATGGAGCGAACACCGGGGAGCTGTTTTTT; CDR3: CASSHGANTGELFF
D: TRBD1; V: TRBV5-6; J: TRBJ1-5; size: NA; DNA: TGTGCCAGCAGCTTCGGGACAGGGAGTCATAACAATCAGCCCCAGCATTTT; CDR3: CASSFGTGSHNNQPQHF
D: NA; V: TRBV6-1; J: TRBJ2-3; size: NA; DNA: TGTGCCAGCAGTGTCACAGATACGCAGTATTTT; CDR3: CASSVTDTQYF
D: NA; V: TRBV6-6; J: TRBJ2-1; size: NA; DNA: TGTGCCAGCATTCTGGGTTTGGGCCATGAGCAGTTCTTC; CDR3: CASILGLGHEQFF
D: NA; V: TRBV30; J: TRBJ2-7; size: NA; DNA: TGTGCCTGGAGTTCGATCAGACACGAGCAGTACTTC; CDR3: CAWSSIRHEQYF
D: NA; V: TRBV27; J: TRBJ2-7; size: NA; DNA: TGTGCCAGCAGTTTGGCAGGGGTGAGATACGAGCAGTACTTC; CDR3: CASSLAGVRYEQYF
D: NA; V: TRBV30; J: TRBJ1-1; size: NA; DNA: TGTGCCTGGAGTGCAGGGCGCACTGAAGCTTTCTTT; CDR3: CAWSAGRTEAFF
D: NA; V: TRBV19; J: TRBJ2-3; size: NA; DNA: TGTGCCAGTTCCGGGTCCTCCCCAGATACGCAGTATTTT; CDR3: CASSGSSPDTQYF
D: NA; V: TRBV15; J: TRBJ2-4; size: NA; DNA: TGTGCCACCAGCAGAGCACACACGCTAGCCAAAAACATTCAGTACTTC; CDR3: CATSRAHTLAKNIQYF
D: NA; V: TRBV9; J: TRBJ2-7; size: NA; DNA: TGTGCCAGCAGCGTCCTGGAGGGCGAGCAGTACTTC; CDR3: CASSVLEGEQYF
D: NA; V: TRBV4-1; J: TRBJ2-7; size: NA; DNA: TGCGCCAGCAGCGTGATTAATCAGGACTACGAGCAGTACTTC; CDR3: CASSVINQDYEQYF
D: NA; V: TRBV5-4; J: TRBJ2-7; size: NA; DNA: TGTGCCAGCAGCTTGGCGACATCCGAGCAGTACTTC; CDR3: CASSLATSEQYF
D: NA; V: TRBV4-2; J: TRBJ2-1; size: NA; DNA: TGTGCCAGCAGCCAAGAGGGGAGGAGTGAGCAGTTCTTC; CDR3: CASSQEGRSEQFF
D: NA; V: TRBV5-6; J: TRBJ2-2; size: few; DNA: TGTGCCAGCAGCTTCGGTAGCACCGGGGAGCTGTTTTTT; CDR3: CASSFGSTGELFF
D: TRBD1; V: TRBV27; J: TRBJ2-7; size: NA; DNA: TGTGCCAGCAGTCCTGCTCCAGGGGGCTACGAGCAGTACTTC; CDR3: CASSPAPGGYEQYF
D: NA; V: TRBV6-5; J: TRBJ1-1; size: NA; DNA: TGTGCCAGCAGTTACTCTAGGGGGGGCACTGAAGCTTTCTTT; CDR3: CASSYSRGGTEAFF
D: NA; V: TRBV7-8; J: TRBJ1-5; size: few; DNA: TGTGCCAGCAGCTTAGTGTTATCGGGCAATCAGCCCCAGCATTTT; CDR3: CASSLVLSGNQPQHF
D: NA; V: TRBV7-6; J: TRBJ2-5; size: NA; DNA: TGTGCCAGCAGCTATGTGGGGGACCCAGGAGAGACCCAGTACTTC; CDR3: CASSYVGDPGETQYF
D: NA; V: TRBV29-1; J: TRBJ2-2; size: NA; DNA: TGCAGCGTTGCCCTCGGAGTCGTCACCGGGGAGCTGTTTTTT; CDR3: CSVALGVVTGELFF
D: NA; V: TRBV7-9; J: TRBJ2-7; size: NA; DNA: TGTGCCAGCAGCTTAGCCGGGACAACCTACGAGCAGTACTTC; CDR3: CASSLAGTTYEQYF
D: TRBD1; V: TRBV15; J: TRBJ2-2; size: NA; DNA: TGTGCCACCAGCCGAGGGGACAGGGTTTATGCCGGGGAGCTGTTTTTT; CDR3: CATSRGDRVYAGELFF
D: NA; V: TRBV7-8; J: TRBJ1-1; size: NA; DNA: TGTGCCAGCAGGGGAACCGGGGGAGAAGCTTTCTTT; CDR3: CASRGTGGEAFF
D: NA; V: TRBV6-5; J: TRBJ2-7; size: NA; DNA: TGTGCCAGCAGTGAAGGCCACTACTATCGGGAGCAGTACTTC; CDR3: CASSEGHYYREQYF
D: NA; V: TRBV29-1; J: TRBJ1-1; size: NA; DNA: TGCAGCGTTGATTCCGGGACACAGGCCACTGAAGCTTTCTTT; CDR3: CSVDSGTQATEAFF
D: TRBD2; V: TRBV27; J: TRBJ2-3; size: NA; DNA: TGTGCCAGCAGTCCTTATAGCGGGGGCACAGATACGCAGTATTTT; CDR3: CASSPYSGGTDTQYF